The 9 T cell receptor beta chains in this list originate from one sample, sequenced in a study of tumor and adjacent non-tumor tissue in lung cancer. RNA was extracted from bulk tissue without any cell sorting. A modified ARM-PCR protocol with three rounds of nested PCR amplified TCRbeta. MiXCR was run by TCRdb on the multiplex PCR reads, yielding one entry per CDR3 protein. The top ten hold 20% to 25% of the sample, which has 90,000 to 130,000 distinct CDR3 sequences, over 75% seen once. The sequenced sample consisted of lung tumor tissue. All receptors derive from a man in his sixties or seventies with non-small cell lung cancer.

With regard to this clonotype: One end of the junction does not line up with germline, which may come from a read error. The chain recombines TRBV5-4 with TRBJ2-3; 12 bases are shared with TRBD2. This CDR3 has 16 amino acids. Per the germline V gene, CDR1 is SGHNT and CDR2 is YYREEE (reference sequence). The CDR3 loop is CVSTPTSGRGTDTHYF. The DNA of the CDR3 is TGTGTCAGCACTCCGACTAGCGGGAGAGGGACAGATACGCATTATTTT.

About this clonotype itself: The junction and the germline gene differ at one end; a read error may be behind it. The V call is TRBV6-9, the J call TRBJ1-6, with unresolved D. The length of the CDR3 is 18 residues. CDR1 is MNHGY and CDR2 is SVAAGI in the germline V gene. The CDR3 sequence is CASIYGSREVSSNSPLHF. CDR3 coding DNA: TGTGCCAGCATTTATGGTTCCAGAGAGGTTTCTTCTAATTCACCCCTCCACTTT.

This clonotype was picked up a small number of times. This may come from a read error, since a much larger clone is one base off. This chain connects TRBV20-1 to TRBJ1-1, with a weak D call TRBD1 (6 bases). CDR3 length: 14 amino acids. From germline, CDR1 is DFQATT and CDR2 SNEGSKA (reference sequence). The V end lost 0 bases, the J end lost 3 bases, and 11 bases lay between the germline ends. CDR3 protein: CSARDTRGDTEAFF. The DNA for the CDR3 is TGCAGTGCTAGAGATACGAGGGGGGACACTGAAGCTTTCTTT.

About this clonotype: The conserved closing phenylalanine or tryptophan is absent in this CDR3, likely reflecting a read error. The chain uses TRBV12-3 or TRBV12-4 and TRBJ1-6; 8 bases agree with TRBD1. The CDR3 covers 16 residues. CDR3 nucleotides: TGTGCCAGCACCTCCGGGGCAGGGGGCTATAATTCACCTCTCCACATT. Its protein is CASTSGAGGYNSPLHI.

Worth noting for this clonotype: Just one base apart from a much larger clone, this may be a read error. The chain recombines TRBV19 with TRBJ1-2, with unresolved D. The V gene lost 5 bases and the J gene lost 10 bases, with 11 bases spanning the gap. The CDR3 is made up of 11 amino acids. Germline V gene lookup returns CDR1 LNHDA and CDR2 SQIVND (reference sequence). CDR3: CASSWRKDYTF. The CDR3 coding sequence is TGTGCCAGTAGTTGGCGAAAGGACTACACCTTC.

The chain links TRBV11-2 to TRBJ1-1; the match to TRBD1 covers 8 bases. The length of the CDR3 is 14 residues. Germline CDR1 and CDR2: SGHAT and FQNNGV. Trimming at V came to 6 bases and at J to 8 bases, leaving 11 bases not matched to a gene. CDR3 residues: CASRHRDRTTEAFF. DNA for the CDR3: TGTGCCAGCAGGCACCGGGACAGGACTACCGAAGCTTTCTTT.

The rearrangement links TRBV20-1 to TRBJ2-7; D gene unclear. Germline lookup yields CDR1 DFQATT and CDR2 SNEGSKA (reference sequence). The CDR3 extends over 11 amino acids. With 7 bases removed from V and 6 bases from J, the gap between germline ends came to 13 bases. The CDR3 sequence is CSVSTVSEQYF. Written as DNA, the CDR3 is TGCAGTGTTAGCACAGTCTCCGAGCAGTACTTC.

This clonotype was counted once. At one boundary the junction diverges from the germline segment, which might be a read error. This sequence joins TRBV6-6 and TRBJ2-7; no clear D. The V gene's germline CDR1 is MNHNY and CDR2 SVGAGI (reference sequence). The CDR3 is 13 residues long. This CDR3 is CASSCVRRGEQYF. The CDR3 nucleotides are TGTGCCAGCAGTTGCGTCAGGAGAGGCGAGCAGTATTTC.

On this clonotype: A much larger clonotype is one base distant, so this may be a read error. The chain has TRBV5-1 and TRBJ1-5, with unresolved D. This CDR3 spans 13 amino acids. Germline CDR1 and CDR2: SGHRS and YFSETQ. The CDR3 loop reads CASSLGSNQSQHF. CDR3 coding DNA: TGCGCCAGCAGCTTAGGGAGCAATCAGTCCCAGCATTTT.